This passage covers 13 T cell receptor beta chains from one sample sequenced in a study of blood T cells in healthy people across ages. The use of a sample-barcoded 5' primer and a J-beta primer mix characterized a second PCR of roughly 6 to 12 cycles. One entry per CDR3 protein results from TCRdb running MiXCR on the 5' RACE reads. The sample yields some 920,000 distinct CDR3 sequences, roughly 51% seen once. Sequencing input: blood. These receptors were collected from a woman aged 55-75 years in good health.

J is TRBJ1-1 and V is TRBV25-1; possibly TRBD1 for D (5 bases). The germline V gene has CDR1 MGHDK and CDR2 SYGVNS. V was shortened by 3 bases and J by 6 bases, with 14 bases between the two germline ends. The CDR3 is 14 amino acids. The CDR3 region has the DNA TGTGCCAGCAGTGACCGCACCCGGGGCCCTGAAGCTTTCTTT. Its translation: CASSDRTRGPEAFF.

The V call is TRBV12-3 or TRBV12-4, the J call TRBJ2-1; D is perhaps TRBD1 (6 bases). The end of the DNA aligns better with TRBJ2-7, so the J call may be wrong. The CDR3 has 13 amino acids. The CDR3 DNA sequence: TGTGCCAGCAGCCCCCTGGGGGACAATGAGCAGTACTTC. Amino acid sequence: CASSPLGDNEQYF.

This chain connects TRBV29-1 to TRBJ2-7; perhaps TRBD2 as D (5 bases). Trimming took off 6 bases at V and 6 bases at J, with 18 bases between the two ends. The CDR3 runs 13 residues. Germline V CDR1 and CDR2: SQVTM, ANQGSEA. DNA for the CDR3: TGCAGCGTATCGGCCGGGCGGACTTCCGAGCAGTACTTC. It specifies CSVSAGRTSEQYF.

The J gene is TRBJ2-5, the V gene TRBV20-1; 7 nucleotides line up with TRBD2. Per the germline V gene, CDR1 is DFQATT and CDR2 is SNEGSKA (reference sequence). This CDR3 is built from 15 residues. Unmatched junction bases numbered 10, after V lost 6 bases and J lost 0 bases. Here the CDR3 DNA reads TGCAGTGCGACCCCTCTAGCGGAAAACCAAGAGACCCAGTACTTC. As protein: CSATPLAENQETQYF.

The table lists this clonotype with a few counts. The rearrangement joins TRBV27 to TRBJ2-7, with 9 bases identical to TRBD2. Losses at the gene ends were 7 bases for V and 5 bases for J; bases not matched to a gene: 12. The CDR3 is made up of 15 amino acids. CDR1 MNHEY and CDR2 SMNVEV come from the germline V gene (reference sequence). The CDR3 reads CASTSFLAGADEQYF. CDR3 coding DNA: TGTGCCAGCACCTCCTTCTTAGCGGGAGCTGACGAGCAGTACTTC.

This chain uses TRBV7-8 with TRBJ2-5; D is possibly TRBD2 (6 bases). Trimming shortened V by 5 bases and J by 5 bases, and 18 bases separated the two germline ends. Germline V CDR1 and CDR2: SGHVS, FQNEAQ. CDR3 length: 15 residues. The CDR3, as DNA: TGTGCCAGCAGCCAAGGCGCGGGACGACGGGAGACCCAGTACTTC. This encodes CASSQGAGRRETQYF.

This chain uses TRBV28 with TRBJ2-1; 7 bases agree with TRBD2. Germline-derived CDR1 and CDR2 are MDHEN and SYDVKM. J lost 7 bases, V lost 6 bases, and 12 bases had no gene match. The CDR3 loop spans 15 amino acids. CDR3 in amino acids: CASRLAGDARNEQFF. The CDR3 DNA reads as TGTGCCAGCAGACTCGCGGGAGATGCTCGGAATGAGCAGTTCTTC.

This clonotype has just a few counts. The CDR3 DNA reads as TGTGCCAGCAGTACCCACACTAGCAATCAGCCCCAGCATTTT. Translating gives CASSTHTSNQPQHF. V gene TRBV28 combines with J gene TRBJ1-5, with unresolved D. The CDR3 contains 14 residues. Germline assignment: CDR1 MDHEN and CDR2 SYDVKM. Between the trimmed V and J ends, which lost 5 bases and 0 bases, there was a span of 8 bases.

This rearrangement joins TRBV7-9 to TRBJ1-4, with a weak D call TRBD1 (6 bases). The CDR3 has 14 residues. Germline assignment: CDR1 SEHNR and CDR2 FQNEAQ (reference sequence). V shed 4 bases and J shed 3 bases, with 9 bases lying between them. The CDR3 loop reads CASSSAGANEKLFF. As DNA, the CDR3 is TGTGCCAGCAGCTCCGCAGGGGCTAATGAAAAACTGTTTTTT.

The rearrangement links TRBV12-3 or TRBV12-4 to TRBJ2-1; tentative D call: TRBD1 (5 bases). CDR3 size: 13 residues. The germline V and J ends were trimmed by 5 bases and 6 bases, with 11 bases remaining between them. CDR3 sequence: CASSQGRGNEQFF. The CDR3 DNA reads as TGTGCCAGCAGTCAGGGAAGGGGCAATGAGCAGTTCTTC.

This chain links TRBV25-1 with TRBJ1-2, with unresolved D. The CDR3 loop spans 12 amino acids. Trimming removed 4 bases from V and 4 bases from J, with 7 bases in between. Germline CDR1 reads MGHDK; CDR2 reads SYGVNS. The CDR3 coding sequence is TGTGCCAGCAGTGCCCGCCGCTATGGCTACACCTTC. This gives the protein CASSARRYGYTF.

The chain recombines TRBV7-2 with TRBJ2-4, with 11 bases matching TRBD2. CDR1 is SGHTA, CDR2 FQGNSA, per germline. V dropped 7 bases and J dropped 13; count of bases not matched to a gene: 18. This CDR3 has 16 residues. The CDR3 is CASTNSLAGEGGEQYF. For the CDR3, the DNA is TGTGCCAGCACCAACTCACTAGCGGGAGAAGGCGGAGAGCAGTACTTC.

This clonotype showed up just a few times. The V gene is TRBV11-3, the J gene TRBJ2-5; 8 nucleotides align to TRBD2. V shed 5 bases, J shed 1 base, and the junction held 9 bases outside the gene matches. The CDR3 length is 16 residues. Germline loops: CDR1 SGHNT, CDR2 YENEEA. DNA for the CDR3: TGTGCCAGCAGCACACGACAGACTAGCGCCCAAGAGACCCAGTACTTC. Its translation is CASSTRQTSAQETQYF. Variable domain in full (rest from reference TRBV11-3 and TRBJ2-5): EAGVVQSPRYKIIEKKQPVAFWCNPISGHNTLYWYLQNLGQGPELLIRYENEEAVDDSQLPKDRFSAERLKGVDSTLKIQPAELGDSAVYLCASSTRQTSAQETQYFGPGTRLLVL.